Listed below are T cell receptor beta chains from one sample, sequenced in a study of T cell responses to AZD1222 COVID-19 vaccine. The assay was immunoSEQ multiplex PCR, and TCRdb's table has in-frame clones only and misses some. The repertoire includes tens of thousands of clones, roughly 84% of them detected once, and about 19% sits in the top ten. The sequences come from peripheral blood, collected on day 0 of AZD1222 vaccination. The receptor source for this set is an adult in good health. Each CDR3 is given with its conserved first and last residue. D genes are given only for firm matches. A clone size is listed for some rows: how often the clone was seen (once, few, many), or a class if it is expanded.

clone_size,j_call,v_call,d_call,cdr3_length,cdr3_nt,cdr3_aa
-,TRBJ2-4,TRBV28,TRBD2,23,TGTGCCAGCAGTTTCCTCTTTGGACAGGGGACTAGCGGGAACACCCTAGCCAAAAACATTCAGTACTTC,CASSFLFGQGTSGNTLAKNIQYF
-,TRBJ2-1,TRBV5-1,TRBD2,16,TGCGCCAGCAGCCCCGTTGGCGGGAGGGCGGGTAATGAGCAGTTCTTC,CASSPVGGRAGNEQFF
once,TRBJ2-1,TRBV19,TRBD2,14,TGTGCCAGTAGTACCGGACTAGAATACAATGAGCAGTTCTTC,CASSTGLEYNEQFF
-,TRBJ1-5,TRBV19,TRBD1,14,TGTGCCAGTAGTCTCGGGACAGGAACCCAGCCCCAGCATTTT,CASSLGTGTQPQHF
-,TRBJ2-1,TRBV10-3,-,16,TGTGCCATCAGTGAGTCGATAGGTGGGAGGTACAATGAGCAGTTCTTC,CAISESIGGRYNEQFF
-,TRBJ1-3,TRBV30,-,13,TGTGCCTGGAGTGTAAATTCAGGGAACACCATATATTTT,CAWSVNSGNTIYF
-,TRBJ1-6,TRBV28,-,15,TGTGCCAGCAGTTTATTCACAGGGCTAAATTCACCCCTCCACTTT,CASSLFTGLNSPLHF
-,TRBJ1-5,TRBV6-2/TRBV6-3,-,16,TGTGCCAGCAGTTACCAACTGGGGCAGGGCAATCAGCCCCAGCATTTT,CASSYQLGQGNQPQHF
-,TRBJ1-1,TRBV12-3/TRBV12-4,TRBD1,13,TGTGCCAGCAGTTTAGACAGGGGCACTGAAGCTTTCTTT,CASSLDRGTEAFF
-,TRBJ1-2,TRBV3-1/TRBV3-2,-,13,TGTGCCAGCAGCCAAGCCGGGGGGCAAGGCTACACCTTC,CASSQAGGQGYTF
-,TRBJ1-1,TRBV15,-,12,TGTGCCACCAGCAGGACAGTATCTGAAGCTTTCTTT,CATSRTVSEAFF
-,TRBJ1-5,TRBV11-2,-,13,TGTGCCAGCAGCTTAGATCGAGGGCAGCCCCAGCATTTT,CASSLDRGQPQHF
-,TRBJ2-1,TRBV5-1,TRBD2,20,TGCGCCAGCAGCTTGGCCGCGACGGGGGGGACTAGCGGCTCCTGGAATGAGCAGTTCTTC,CASSLAATGGTSGSWNEQFF
-,TRBJ1-3,TRBV5-6,-,14,TGTGCCAGCAGCTTGTTATCATCTGGAAACACCATATATTTT,CASSLLSSGNTIYF
-,TRBJ2-3,TRBV7-8,-,16,TGTGCCAGCAGCGTACCGACCGCGACGAGCACAGATACGCAGTATTTT,CASSVPTATSTDTQYF
-,TRBJ2-7,TRBV4-3,-,16,TGCGCCAGCAGCCAAGAAAACGGGGCTTACTCCTACGAGCAGTACTTC,CASSQENGAYSYEQYF
-,TRBJ1-5,TRBV2,-,15,TGTGCCAGCAGTGGCTCTGGCGTGAGCAATCAGCCCCAGCATTTT,CASSGSGVSNQPQHF